This record covers a single T cell receptor (beta chain). This CDR3 has 17 residues. The V segment lost 4 bases and the J segment 2 bases; nucleotides outside the gene matches: 9. Germline CDR1 SGHRS, CDR2 YFSETQ. Constant-region reverse primers amplified full-length variable regions, followed by semi-nested Nested Universal Primer A PCR. Using its own MiXCR run on the 5' RACE reads, TCRdb lists one record per CDR3 protein. The sample consists of around 8,000 distinct CDR3 sequences, approximately 40% of them appearing once. This sequence joins TRBV5-1 and TRBJ2-2; 9 bases align to TRBD1. The TCR comes from a female donor with breast cancer. Sequenced input: tumor-infiltrating memory CD4+ T cells sorted from the breast tumor. The subset here: memory CD4+ T cells, CD4+CD45RO+CD25-. CDR3 sequence reads: CASSQLQGAGNTGELFF. The CDR3 DNA sequence: TGCGCCAGCAGCCAACTACAGGGGGCTGGAAACACCGGGGAGCTGTTTTTT.